Sequencing of this T cell receptor (beta chain) was carried out in a study of CD8+ T cells in alopecia areata. TCR sequencing used cDNA made by reverse transcription of extracted RNA. Clones were sequenced by immunoSEQ multiplex PCR, and TCRdb holds only the in-frame ones, with some missing. The sample yields approximately 54,000 clones, around 96% seen once. This clone was recorded once. Per germline, CDR1 LGHNA and CDR2 YNFKEQ. V lost 0 bases and J lost 3, with 9 bases in between. CDR3 length equals 15 residues. The investigators collected lesional scalp punch biopsies and peripheral blood from alopecia areata patients.

The sequence was collected from a human donor with alopecia areata. The chain joins TRBV4-2 to TRBJ2-1; D is perhaps TRBD2 (5 bases). Source: CD8+ T cells sorted from blood, taken at week 0. The CDR3 reads CASSQDRGSYNEQFF. CDR3 coding DNA: TGTGCCAGCAGCCAAGACCGGGGAAGCTACAATGAGCAGTTCTTC.